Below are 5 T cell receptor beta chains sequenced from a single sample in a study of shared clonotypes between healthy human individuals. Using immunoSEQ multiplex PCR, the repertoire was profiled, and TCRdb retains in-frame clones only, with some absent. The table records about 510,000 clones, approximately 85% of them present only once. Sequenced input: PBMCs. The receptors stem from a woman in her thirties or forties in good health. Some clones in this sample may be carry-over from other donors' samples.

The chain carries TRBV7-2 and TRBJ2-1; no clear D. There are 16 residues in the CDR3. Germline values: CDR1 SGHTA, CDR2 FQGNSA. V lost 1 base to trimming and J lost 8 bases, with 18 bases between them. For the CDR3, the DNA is TGTGCCAGCAGCTTAGGTGGGTGGCAGACTTTCCATGAGCAGTTCTTC. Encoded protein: CASSLGGWQTFHEQFF.

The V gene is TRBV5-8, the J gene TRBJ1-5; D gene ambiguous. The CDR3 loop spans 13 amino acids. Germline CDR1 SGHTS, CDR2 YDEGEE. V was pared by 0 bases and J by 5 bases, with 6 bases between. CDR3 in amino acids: CASSLAGYQPQHF. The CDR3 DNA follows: TGTGCCAGCAGCTTGGCCGGGTATCAGCCCCAGCATTTT.

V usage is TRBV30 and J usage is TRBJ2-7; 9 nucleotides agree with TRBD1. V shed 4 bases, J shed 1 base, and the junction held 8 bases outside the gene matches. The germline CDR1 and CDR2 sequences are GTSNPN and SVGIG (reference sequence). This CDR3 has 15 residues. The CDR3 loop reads CAWNPDRGYSYEQYF. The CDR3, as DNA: TGTGCCTGGAATCCTGACAGGGGGTATTCCTACGAGCAGTACTTC.

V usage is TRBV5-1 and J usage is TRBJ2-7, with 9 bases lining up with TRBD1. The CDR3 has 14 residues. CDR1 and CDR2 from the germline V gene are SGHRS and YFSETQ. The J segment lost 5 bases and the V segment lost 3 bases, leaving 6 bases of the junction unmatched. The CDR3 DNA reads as TGCGCCAGCAGCTCCCGGACAGGGGACCACGAGCAGTACTTC. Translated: CASSSRTGDHEQYF.

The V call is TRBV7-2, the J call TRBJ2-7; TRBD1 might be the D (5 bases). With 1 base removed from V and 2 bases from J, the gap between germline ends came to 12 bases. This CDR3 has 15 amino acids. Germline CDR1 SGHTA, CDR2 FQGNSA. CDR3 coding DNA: TGTGCCAGCAGCTTAGAGGCAGGGCGGACCTACGAGCAGTACTTC. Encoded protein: CASSLEAGRTYEQYF.